This TCR beta chain stems from a study of blood T cell repertoires in COVID-19 (dated by TCRdb to 2020 to 2021). Context from the whole study: Samples covering the acute and convalescent phases of COVID-19 were provided by collaborators in the United States, Italy and Spain. The prospective study material was composed of cDNA or gDNA derived from T cells, B-cell-depleted T cells, or PBMCs. Deeply sampled blood TCRbeta repertoires from subjects exposed to, actively infected with, or recovered from COVID-19 were included in the dataset. The repertoires were made available in a free public database intended to serve as a resource for research on the immune response to SARS-CoV-2. Samples were obtained from the ongoing ImmuneRACE study (first 160 participants) and from 950 to 1,500 subjects provided by 6 global collaborators. Sample metadata almost always included a de-identified subject ID, COVID-19 status, age in years and sex. HLA class I and class II types, where available, came from metadata supplied by the sample provider rather than from assay-based typing. What the research found in general, with its limitations: The quantity of clinical and demographic metadata differed by source and by participant and was supplied without curation.

Taken from cysteine to phenylalanine, the CDR3 has 16 residues. CDR3 DNA is the only sequence kept; it has 48 bases, read in frame from the first base. From a lookup of the germline V gene, CDR1 and CDR2 are SGHTA and FQGNSA. The junction carries 19 bases between V and J, which are trimmed by 2 bases and 7 bases respectively. Participants in the prospective study were enrolled through a virtual design, were aged roughly 18 to 100 years, and lived in 24 United States geographic areas. In the prospective study, cohorts were assigned on the basis of participant-reported clinical history obtained from a screening survey and a study questionnaire. ImmuneRACE Cohort 3 recovered participants were defined by two consecutive negative NP/OP PCR tests, healthcare professional clearance, or symptom resolution. In the prospective study, whole blood, serum and a nasopharyngeal or oropharyngeal swab were collected from each participant by mobile phlebotomists. Participants in the prospective study had the option to provide additional blood draws and questionnaires over a 2-month period. Before DNA extraction, blood samples from the prospective study were shipped at room temperature or frozen.

TCRbeta CDR3 regions were amplified from genomic DNA by means of the immunoSEQ Assay, a bias-controlled multiplex PCR. As for how the authors treated the data: The number of nucleated cells in each sample was estimated from the amplification of reference gene primers within the assay. Sequence reads were collapsed and filtered to measure the absolute abundance of every unique TCRbeta CDR3 rearrangement. For each sample, productive Simpson clonality was calculated as the square root of Simpson's diversity index over productive rearrangements. TCRdb mirrors the immuneACCESS table, restricted to in-frame sequences. Some clones are absent from its copies; in checked studies, under half trace to an unresolved V gene, and the reason for the others is unknown. V, J and clone size are those of that table, while D and trimming were read from the DNA. The sample has about 340,000 clones on record, roughly 90% of them singletons. In total, the top ten clones hold less than 20% of the sample.

On this clone: The specificity of this receptor is unknown. No clone much larger than this one lies a single base away; base qualities are absent.

Sequenced sample: PBMCs or T cells enriched from blood (not recorded which). The rearranged segments are TRBV7-2 and TRBJ2-3, and TRBD2 may be the D gene, going by 6 matching bases. The receptor was derived from a woman in her twenties or thirties who had recovered from COVID-19. The DNA reads as follows: TGTGCCAGCAGCTTAACGGGGGACCGGCTTCCTTATACGCAGTATTTT. Its translation reads: CASSLTGDRLPYTQYF.